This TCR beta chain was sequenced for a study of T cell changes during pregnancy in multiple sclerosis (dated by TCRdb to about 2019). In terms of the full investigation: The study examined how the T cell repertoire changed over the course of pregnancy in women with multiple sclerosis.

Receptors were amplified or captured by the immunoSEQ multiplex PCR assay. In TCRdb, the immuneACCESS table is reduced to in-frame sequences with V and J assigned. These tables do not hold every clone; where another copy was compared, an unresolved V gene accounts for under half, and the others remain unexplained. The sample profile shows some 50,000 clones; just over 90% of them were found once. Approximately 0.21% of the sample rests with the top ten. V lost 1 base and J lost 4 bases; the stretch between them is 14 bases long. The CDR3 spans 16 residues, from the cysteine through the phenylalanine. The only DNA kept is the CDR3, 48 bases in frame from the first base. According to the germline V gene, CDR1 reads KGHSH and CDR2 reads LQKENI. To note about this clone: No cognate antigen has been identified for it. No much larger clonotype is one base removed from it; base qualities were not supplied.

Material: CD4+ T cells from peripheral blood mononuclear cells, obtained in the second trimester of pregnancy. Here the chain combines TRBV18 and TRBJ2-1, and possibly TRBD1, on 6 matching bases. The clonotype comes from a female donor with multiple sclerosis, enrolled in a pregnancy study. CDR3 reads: CASSPLSQGTYNEQFF. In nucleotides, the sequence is TGTGCCAGCTCACCACTTTCACAGGGCACTTACAATGAGCAGTTCTTC.